The 20 T cell receptor beta chains listed next were all sequenced from one sample in a study of blood T cells in healthy people across ages. Then a second PCR, running about 7 to 11 cycles, was carried out with a sample-barcoded 5' primer and a J-beta primer mix. In TCRdb, the 5' RACE reads were re-called with MiXCR into one record per CDR3 protein. There are approximately 1,000,000 distinct CDR3 sequences in the sample; roughly two fifths occur only once, and around 13% lies in the top ten. Sequencing input: blood. All receptors come from a man aged 18-30 years in good health.

This clonotype was seen only a few times. The chain is built from TRBV20-1 and TRBJ1-5; TRBD1 aligns across 7 bases. This CDR3 spans 15 amino acids. The J segment lost 0 bases and the V segment lost 3 bases, leaving 5 bases of the junction unmatched. Germline V lookup: CDR1 DFQATT, CDR2 SNEGSKA (reference sequence). CDR3 protein: CSASQGGNSNQPQHF. CDR3 nucleotides: TGCAGTGCTAGTCAGGGGGGAAATAGCAATCAGCCCCAGCATTTT.

This clonotype was detected ten times or more. This chain uses TRBV2 with TRBJ1-2; D is undetermined. Germline V gives CDR1 SNHLY, CDR2 FYNNEI. This CDR3 spans 13 amino acids. V lost 2 bases to trimming and J lost 2 bases, with 6 bases between them. The DNA of the CDR3 is TGTGCCAGCAGTGAACAGCTAAACTATGGCTACACCTTC. Translating gives CASSEQLNYGYTF.

This clonotype was observed a few times. V is TRBV20-1 and J is TRBJ1-2; the match to TRBD1 covers 9 bases. The CDR3 covers 13 residues. Germline CDR1 and CDR2: DFQATT and SNEGSKA (reference sequence). The CDR3 sequence: CSALTGGIGTYTF. The CDR3 DNA follows: TGCAGCGCCCTTACAGGGGGCATAGGAACCTACACCTTC.

The J gene is TRBJ2-7, the V gene TRBV4-3; the D gene is possibly TRBD2 (5 bases). This CDR3 region has 16 residues. Deletions cut 1 base from V and 2 bases from J, with 15 bases between. Germline CDR1 reads LGHNA; CDR2 reads YSLEER. CDR3 region: CASSQGFAGIPYEQYF. The CDR3 region has the DNA TGCGCCAGCAGCCAAGGATTCGCCGGGATACCCTACGAGCAGTACTTC.

Only a few counts were recorded for this clonotype. The chain joins TRBV12-3 or TRBV12-4 to TRBJ1-5; 8 bases match TRBD1. V gave up 6 bases and J gave up 6 bases; unmatched junction bases: 4. The CDR3 covers 13 residues. CDR3 DNA sequence: TGTGCCAGCAGCCCCAGGGGGCTTCAGCCCCAGCATTTT. It yields the protein CASSPRGLQPQHF.

The CDR3 sequence: CASSLAGREYEKLFF. DNA for the CDR3: TGCGCCAGCAGCTTGGCGGGCAGGGAGTATGAAAAACTGTTTTTT. The rearrangement links TRBV5-1 to TRBJ1-4, with D possibly matching TRBD1 (5 bases). The CDR3 length is 15 residues. The germline V gene encodes CDR1 SGHRS and CDR2 YFSETQ. Trimming pared 0 bases from V and 6 bases from J, leaving 12 bases between.

This clonotype came up a few times. The chain links TRBV29-1 to TRBJ1-3, with D unclear. This CDR3 has 13 residues. CDR1 and CDR2 from the germline V gene are SQVTM and ANQGSEA. The germline V and J ends were trimmed by 1 base and 0 bases, with 4 bases remaining between them. CDR3 DNA: TGCAGCGTTGAAGGTAGCTCTGGAAACACCATATATTTT. Residues: CSVEGSSGNTIYF.

The chain joins TRBV30 to TRBJ1-1, with no clear D. CDR1 and CDR2 (germline): GTSNPN, SVGIG (reference sequence). Between the trimmed V and J ends, which lost 1 base and 2 bases, there was a span of 17 bases. The CDR3 runs 16 residues. The chain's CDR3 is CAWSADGTVTNTEAFF. The CDR3 DNA reads as TGTGCCTGGAGTGCGGACGGAACCGTTACAAACACTGAAGCTTTCTTT.

This sequence joins TRBV15 and TRBJ2-5; 7 nucleotides agree with TRBD1. V was pared by 1 base and J by 1 base, with 3 bases of the junction left unmatched. This CDR3 contains 15 residues. CDR1 and CDR2 (germline): LNHNV, YYDKDF (reference sequence). DNA of the CDR3: TGTGCCACCAGCAGAGTTGACAGGGCCCAAGAGACCCAGTACTTC. This translates into CATSRVDRAQETQYF.

This clonotype came up many times. The chain recombines TRBV10-3 with TRBJ2-7; perhaps TRBD1 as D (5 bases). CDR1 ENHRY and CDR2 SYGVKD come from the germline V gene. This CDR3 spans 13 amino acids. With 4 bases removed from V and 2 bases from J, the gap between germline ends came to 9 bases. The CDR3 DNA sequence: TGTGCCATCAGTGCAGGGCGGCCCTACGAGCAGTACTTC. It translates to CAISAGRPYEQYF.

The V gene is TRBV24-1, the J gene TRBJ2-2; TRBD1 aligns across 7 bases. CDR1 and CDR2 (germline): KGHDR, SFDVKD. The length of the CDR3 is 18 residues. With V trimmed by 3 bases and J by 6 bases, 15 bases remained unmatched. The CDR3 here is CATSDPSRDSSSPGELFF. DNA of the CDR3: TGTGCCACCAGTGATCCCTCCCGGGACAGCTCGAGTCCCGGGGAGCTGTTTTTT.

This chain links TRBV6-5 with TRBJ1-4; 7 bases agree with TRBD1. The germline V gene encodes CDR1 MNHEY and CDR2 SVGAGI. CDR3 length: 15 amino acids. V lost 2 bases to trimming and J lost 2 bases; unmatched junction nucleotides: 2. CDR3 amino acids: CASSYTGDTNEKLFF. CDR3 nucleotides: TGTGCCAGCAGTTACACAGGGGATACTAATGAAAAACTGTTTTTT.

This clonotype was observed a few times. This rearrangement joins TRBV4-2 to TRBJ2-7, with a weak D call TRBD1 (5 bases). The J call may be in error: the DNA end matches TRBJ2-5 better. The CDR3 has 18 residues. Looked up from germline, CDR1 is LGHNA and CDR2 is YNFKEQ. The CDR3 sequence is CASSQEWTRAYQIGTQYF. Here the CDR3 DNA reads TGTGCCAGCAGCCAAGAATGGACCAGGGCCTACCAAATCGGGACCCAGTACTTC.

This clonotype was detected a few times. The CDR3 loop reads CASSGPNRGGNYGYTF. The CDR3 bases are TGTGCCAGCAGTGGCCCCAACAGGGGGGGTAACTATGGCTACACCTTC. The chain is built from TRBV25-1 and TRBJ1-2; 8 bases align to TRBD1. Germline lookup yields CDR1 MGHDK and CDR2 SYGVNS. The CDR3 has 16 amino acids. J was trimmed by 1 base and V by 4 bases; bases with no gene match: 8.

J is TRBJ2-3 and V is TRBV15; D is perhaps TRBD1 (5 bases). The CDR3 contains 15 residues. Per germline, CDR1 LNHNV and CDR2 YYDKDF (reference sequence). V lost 0 bases and J lost 4, with 11 bases in between. CDR3 protein: CATSRDLGRPDTQYF. As DNA, the CDR3 is TGTGCCACCAGCAGAGATCTGGGGCGGCCAGATACGCAGTATTTT.

This clonotype was detected only a few times. V and J are TRBV7-2 and TRBJ2-6, with D possibly called TRBD1 or TRBD2 (5 bases each). CDR1 is SGHTA, CDR2 FQGNSA, per germline. V dropped 4 bases and J dropped 0 bases, with 19 bases sitting between them. The CDR3 covers 19 residues. CDR3 in amino acids: CASSSEGPYTSSGANVLTF. CDR3 sequence (DNA): TGTGCCAGCAGCTCTGAGGGACCTTATACGAGCTCTGGGGCCAACGTCCTGACTTTC. The whole variable domain, filled in from reference TRBV7-2 and TRBJ2-6, reads GAGVSQSPSNKVTEKGKDVELRCDPISGHTALYWYRQSLGQGLEFLIYFQGNSAPDKSGLPSDRFSAERTGGSVSTLTIQRTQQEDSAVYLCASSSEGPYTSSGANVLTFGAGSRLTVL.

The CDR3 nucleotides are TGCAGTGCTTCGTTCAGCTCCTATAATTCACCCCTCCACTTT. It yields the protein CSASFSSYNSPLHF. The chain couples TRBV20-1 to TRBJ1-6; no clear D. V was shortened by 5 bases and J by 0 bases, with 8 bases between the two germline ends. CDR1 and CDR2 (germline): DFQATT, SNEGSKA (reference sequence). The CDR3 consists of 14 residues.

This clonotype showed up just a few times. The DNA for the CDR3 is TGTGCCACCAGTAGTTGGGGATCCGAAGATACGCAGTATTTT. Translating gives CATSSWGSEDTQYF. The chain is built from TRBV24-1 and TRBJ2-3, with D hard to call. The germline gives CDR1 KGHDR, CDR2 SFDVKD. Trimming took off 6 bases at V and 5 bases at J, with 14 bases between the two ends. The CDR3 length is 14 residues.

V is TRBV9 and J is TRBJ2-2, with 11 bases fitting TRBD1. Trimming cost V 2 bases and J 4 bases; bases outside gene matches: 4. Germline V CDR1 and CDR2: SGDLS, YYNGEE. The CDR3 contains 16 residues. The DNA of the CDR3 is TGTGCCAGCAGCGTCCGGACAGGGGGCATCACCGGGGAGCTGTTTTTT. Protein: CASSVRTGGITGELFF.

The genes are TRBV29-1 and TRBJ1-2; 7 nucleotides match TRBD1. V lost 5 bases, J lost 4 bases, and 7 bases stayed unmatched. There are 13 residues in the CDR3. Germline loops: CDR1 SQVTM, CDR2 ANQGSEA. In DNA form, the CDR3 reads TGCAGCGTTAGGGACAGCGGGCGCTATGGCTACACCTTC. Amino acids: CSVRDSGRYGYTF. Full variable domain (outside the CDR3, taken from reference TRBV29-1 and TRBJ1-2): SAVISQKPSRDICQRGTSLTIQCQVDSQVTMMFWYRQQPGQSLTLIATANQGSEATYESGFVIDKFPISRPNLTFSTLTVSNMSPEDSSIYLCSVRDSGRYGYTFGSGTRLTVV.